The rows below give T cell receptor beta chains drawn from one sample of a study of blood T cell repertoires in COVID-19. Sequenced by immunoSEQ multiplex PCR; TCRdb stores in-frame clones only, minus some. There are fewer than 400,000 clones in the sample; roughly 89% occur only once, and around 9.3% lies in the top ten. The specimen was PBMCs or T cells enriched from blood (not recorded which). The receptor source for this set is a woman aged 45-65 years who had recovered from COVID-19. Both conserved end residues are part of each CDR3. Each record gives: J gene, clone size, D gene, V gene, CDR3 DNA, CDR3 protein. The D gene is left open where the match is weak. The size of a clone is reported for some rows only, either as once, few or many, or as a class for expanded clones.

TRBJ1-2,NA,NA,TRBV28,TGTGCCAGCAGTTTAATTAGCCCGGATGGCTACACCTTC,CASSLISPDGYTF
TRBJ1-3,NA,NA,TRBV30,TGTGCCTGGAGCCACTCCGGAAACACCATATATTTT,CAWSHSGNTIYF
TRBJ1-5,NA,NA,TRBV4-3,TGCGCCAGCAGCCAAGAATATAGCAATCAGCCCCAGCATTTT,CASSQEYSNQPQHF
TRBJ2-2,NA,TRBD1,TRBV19,TGTGCCAGTAGTATAGTGGGGACAGTTCTTACCGGGGAGCTGTTTTTT,CASSIVGTVLTGELFF
TRBJ1-2,NA,NA,TRBV15,TGTGCCACCAGCAGAGATGATTGGGGGCAAGGTGGTGGCTACACCTTC,CATSRDDWGQGGGYTF
TRBJ1-5,NA,NA,TRBV2,TGTGCCAGCAGGTCTGGACTGAGCAATCAGCCCCAGCATTTT,CASRSGLSNQPQHF
TRBJ2-5,NA,TRBD2,TRBV4-3,TGCGCCAGCAGCCCGACTAGCGGGGGGGAAGAGACCCAGTACTTC,CASSPTSGGEETQYF
TRBJ2-2,few,NA,TRBV11-2,TGTGCCAGCAGCCCCGATGCGACCGGGGAGCTGTTTTTT,CASSPDATGELFF
TRBJ2-1,NA,TRBD1,TRBV5-5,TGTGCCAGCAGTTACCTCGGGGACAGTATCAATGAGCAGTTCTTC,CASSYLGDSINEQFF
TRBJ2-1,NA,NA,TRBV30,TGTGCCTGGAGCGAAACAAGATTATGGAATGAGCAGTTCTTC,CAWSETRLWNEQFF
TRBJ2-5,NA,TRBD1,TRBV5-6,TGTGCCAGCAGCTTGGATGGGACAGAGTGGGCCACCCAGTACTTC,CASSLDGTEWATQYF
TRBJ1-2,few,NA,TRBV28,TGTGCCAGCAAATTCAGGGTTGGTGGCTACACCTTC,CASKFRVGGYTF
TRBJ1-2,NA,NA,TRBV5-6,TGTGCCAGCAGCTTCCCAGGGACATACAACTATGGCTACACCTTC,CASSFPGTYNYGYTF
TRBJ1-5,NA,NA,TRBV19,TGTGCCAGTAGTATTGAGGTCAGGGTTAGTCAGCCCCAGCATTTT,CASSIEVRVSQPQHF
TRBJ1-3,NA,NA,TRBV7-2,TGTGCCAGCAGCCCGTATCTAGAAGACACCATATATTTT,CASSPYLEDTIYF
TRBJ2-5,NA,NA,TRBV14,TGTGCCAGCAGCCAAGATCAGGGGCTCCCCCGTGAGACCCAGTACTTC,CASSQDQGLPRETQYF
TRBJ2-3,NA,TRBD1,TRBV13,TGTGCCAGCAGCTCAAACGGACAGGGGGGGGCAGATACGCAGTATTTT,CASSSNGQGGADTQYF
TRBJ1-4,NA,TRBD1,TRBV7-9,TGTGCCAGCAGCTTAGACAGGGGGGAAAAACTGTTTTTT,CASSLDRGEKLFF
TRBJ1-3,few,NA,TRBV4-2,TGTGCCAGCAGCCAAGATTTAGGTGGAAGGGGATATAGGGGAAACACCATATATTTT,CASSQDLGGRGYRGNTIYF
TRBJ2-3,NA,TRBD2,TRBV14,TGTGCCAGCAGCTCCTACGGACTAGCGGCCGACACAGATACGCAGTATTTT,CASSSYGLAADTDTQYF
TRBJ2-3,NA,NA,TRBV3-1/TRBV3-2,TGTGCCAGCAGCACCCGTCCGGGACAAAATACGCAGTATTTT,CASSTRPGQNTQYF
TRBJ1-1,NA,NA,TRBV5-6,TGTGCCAGCAGCCAGGGTTGGTTCACGAACACTGAAGCTTTCTTT,CASSQGWFTNTEAFF
TRBJ1-5,NA,TRBD1,TRBV29-1,TGCAGCGTAGTTTCACAGGGGGCTAGCAATCAGCCCCAGCATTTT,CSVVSQGASNQPQHF
TRBJ2-7,NA,NA,TRBV27,TGTGCCAGCAGGGACCGGGACTACGAGCAGTACTTC,CASRDRDYEQYF
TRBJ2-1,NA,NA,TRBV19,TGTGCCAGTAGCGATAATGAGCAGCAGTTCTTC,CASSDNEQQFF
TRBJ1-5,NA,NA,TRBV27,TGTGCCAGCAGTGGTCGGGGGGTGAGCAATCAGCCCCAGCATTTT,CASSGRGVSNQPQHF
TRBJ1-5,NA,NA,TRBV28,TGTGCCAGCAGTTTAAATTCCAGGCTCCGCAATCAGCCCCAGCATTTT,CASSLNSRLRNQPQHF
TRBJ1-5,NA,NA,TRBV30,TGTGCCTGGAGTAACACCCCCAGCAATCAGCCCCAGCATTTT,CAWSNTPSNQPQHF
TRBJ2-3,once,TRBD1,TRBV10-3,TGTGCCTCCAGGGACAGTTCCAGAGATACGCAGTATTTT,CASRDSSRDTQYF
TRBJ1-2,NA,TRBD1,TRBV7-8,TGTGCCAGCAGCTTAGAGTTCGGACAGGGGATTTCTGGCTACACCTTC,CASSLEFGQGISGYTF
TRBJ2-7,NA,TRBD1,TRBV7-2,TGTGCCAGCAGCTTGACAGGGTGGGTCGAGCAGTACTTC,CASSLTGWVEQYF
TRBJ1-6,NA,NA,TRBV7-4,TGTGCCAGCAGCTGCAAGTGTAAACGGAGGGCACAGGCTGAATCCCTCCACTTT,CASSCKCKRRAQAESLHF
TRBJ1-5,NA,NA,TRBV28,TGTGCCAGCAGGATACAGGGTGGCAATCAGCCCCAGCATTTT,CASRIQGGNQPQHF
TRBJ2-5,NA,NA,TRBV24-1,TGTGCCACCAGTGAGTCGGAGACCCAGTACTTC,CATSESETQYF
TRBJ2-1,NA,NA,TRBV4-3,TGCGCCAGCAGCCAAGGGTTAGACAGCGGACTAAGCTCCTACAATGAGCAGTTCTTC,CASSQGLDSGLSSYNEQFF
TRBJ2-2,NA,TRBD1,TRBV24-1,TGTGCCACCAGTGATAGGGACAGGGGGCCCGGCGGGGAGCTGTTTTTT,CATSDRDRGPGGELFF
TRBJ1-5,NA,TRBD1,TRBV5-6,TGTGCCAGCAGCAGGGGACAGGGCATCAATCAGCCCCAGCATTTT,CASSRGQGINQPQHF
TRBJ1-1,NA,NA,TRBV4-1,TGCGCCAGCAGCCAGGCAGCAGGGGTTGAAGCTTTCTTT,CASSQAAGVEAFF
TRBJ2-1,NA,TRBD2,TRBV14,TGTGCCAGCAGCCAAGTAGTTCTAGCGGGGGCCTACAATGAGCAGTTCTTC,CASSQVVLAGAYNEQFF
TRBJ2-5,NA,TRBD2,TRBV19,TGTGCCAGTAGTCCGGGGGGATTGGGAAAGACCCAGTACTTC,CASSPGGLGKTQYF
TRBJ2-7,few,NA,TRBV7-2,TGTGCCAGCAGCTTTAGGGGGGGGACTATCTCCTACGAGCAGTACTTC,CASSFRGGTISYEQYF
TRBJ1-1,NA,NA,TRBV2,TGTGCCAGCAGTGAAGGGGGCGGTGAAGCTTTCTTT,CASSEGGGEAFF
TRBJ2-3,NA,NA,TRBV5-6,TGTGCCAGCAGCTTGGCTGGGGGGTTTAAAGATACGCAGTATTTT,CASSLAGGFKDTQYF
TRBJ1-1,NA,NA,TRBV4-1,TGCGCCAGCAGCCAAGCCCTGGCGGGTGAAGCTTTCTTT,CASSQALAGEAFF
TRBJ1-2,NA,NA,TRBV12-3/TRBV12-4,TGTGCCAGCAGTTTGCAGGGCAGAGGCTACACCTTC,CASSLQGRGYTF
TRBJ1-2,NA,NA,TRBV3-1/TRBV3-2,TGTGCCAGCAGCCAAGCACAGACCTTAGTATATGGCTACACCTTC,CASSQAQTLVYGYTF
TRBJ1-3,NA,TRBD1,TRBV9,TGTGCCAGCAAGAGAGGGGACAGCTCTGGAAACACCATATATTTT,CASKRGDSSGNTIYF
TRBJ2-7,NA,NA,TRBV27,TGTGCCAGCAGTCACTCAAGGGGAGGGGGGACCTACGAGCAGTACTTC,CASSHSRGGGTYEQYF
TRBJ2-1,NA,TRBD2,TRBV5-1,TGCGCCAGCAGCACCTCAGCGGGGGCCGGGAATGAGCAGTTCTTC,CASSTSAGAGNEQFF
TRBJ1-6,NA,NA,TRBV28,TGTGCCAGCAGTCCCCACAGGGTAAATCAGGCACCCCTCCACTTT,CASSPHRVNQAPLHF
TRBJ1-2,NA,NA,TRBV18,TGTGCCAGCTCACCGGGGGGGGCGGAAAACGGCTACACCTTC,CASSPGGAENGYTF
TRBJ1-3,once,TRBD1,TRBV6-5,TGTGCCAGCACGGAGTTCAGGGGGTTTCTAGACACCATATATTTT,CASTEFRGFLDTIYF
TRBJ1-1,once,NA,TRBV11-2,TGTGCCAGCACCCGAGGTACTGAAGCTTTCTTT,CASTRGTEAFF
TRBJ1-5,NA,TRBD1,TRBV3-1/TRBV3-2,TGTGCCAGCAGCCAGGGACAGGGTCGTCAGCCCCAGCATTTT,CASSQGQGRQPQHF
TRBJ2-2,NA,NA,TRBV18,TGTGCCAGCTCACCACCATCTGGACTCCCTCACACCGGGGAGCTGTTTTTT,CASSPPSGLPHTGELFF